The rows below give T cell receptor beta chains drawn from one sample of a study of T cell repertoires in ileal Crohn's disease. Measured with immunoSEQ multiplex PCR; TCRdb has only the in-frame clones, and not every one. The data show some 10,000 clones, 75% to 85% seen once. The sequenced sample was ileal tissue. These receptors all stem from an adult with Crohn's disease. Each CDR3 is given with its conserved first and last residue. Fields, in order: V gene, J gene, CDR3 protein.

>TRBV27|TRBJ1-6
CASRIQGSSYNSPLHF
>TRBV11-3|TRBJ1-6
CASSCQRTGYWLFYNSPLHF
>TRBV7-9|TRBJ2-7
CASSSLDYEQYF
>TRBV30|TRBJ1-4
CASWRTGEKLFF
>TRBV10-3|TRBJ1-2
CAISSIQTGTGLRYGYTF
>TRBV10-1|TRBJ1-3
CASSDGSGNTIYF
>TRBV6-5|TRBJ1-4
CASSYGQGREKLFF
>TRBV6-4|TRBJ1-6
CASSVEAGDNSPLHF
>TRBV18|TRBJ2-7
CASSKGTAFSYEQYF
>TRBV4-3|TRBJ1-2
CASSQDELGRTNYGYTF
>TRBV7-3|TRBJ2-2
CASSLGFTGELFF
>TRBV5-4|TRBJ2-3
CASSRLAGWTDTQYF
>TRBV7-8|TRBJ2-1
CASSYTGLAGSHEQFF
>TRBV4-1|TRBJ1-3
CASSQDVVSSGNTIYF
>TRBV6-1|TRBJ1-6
CASRGQGSSLLHF
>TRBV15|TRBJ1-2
CATSRGGQGYGYTF
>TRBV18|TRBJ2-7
CASSPSYGQGINYEQYF
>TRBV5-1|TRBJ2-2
CASRQDHTGELFF
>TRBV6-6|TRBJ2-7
CASSYQQGVYEQYF
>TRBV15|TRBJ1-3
CATSREVYTDTIYF
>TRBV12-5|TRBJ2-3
CASGLGQGADTQYF
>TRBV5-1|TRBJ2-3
CASSPGLDTQYF
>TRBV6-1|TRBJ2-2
CASSESHGNTGELFF
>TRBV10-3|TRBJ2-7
CAIKFGQGAAEQYF
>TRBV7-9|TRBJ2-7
CASSLNPREQYF
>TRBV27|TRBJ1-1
CASSSGQGSPEAFF
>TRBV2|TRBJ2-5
CASRDRLAGSQETQYF
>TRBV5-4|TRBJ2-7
CASSYPTDYEQYF
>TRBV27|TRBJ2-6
CASSLFFGLGRSGANVLTF
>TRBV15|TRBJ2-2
CATSPHRGGELFF
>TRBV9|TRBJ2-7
CASSPGQGGYEQYF
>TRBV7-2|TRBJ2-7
CASSHGTGLEQYF
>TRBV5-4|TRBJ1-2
CASTPVGTLVHGYTF
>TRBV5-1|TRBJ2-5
CASSRGLAAEQETQYF
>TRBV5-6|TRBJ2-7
CASTYGQGPYEQYF
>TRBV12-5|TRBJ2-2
CASGLDKLAGEWGTGELFF
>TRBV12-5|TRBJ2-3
CASGPGTNSLTDTQYF
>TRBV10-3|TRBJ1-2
CAIETGLGGYTF
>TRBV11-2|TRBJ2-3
CASSLGTGITDTQYF
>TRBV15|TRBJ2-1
CATSKTRGITYNEQFF
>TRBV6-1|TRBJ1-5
CASSDGIGQGTVQPQHF